The T cell receptor (beta chain) under discussion was sequenced for a study of spatial heterogeneity in lung cancer. Whole-study findings and limits: Estimates put coverage of tumor T cells 7% to 8.5% for alpha and around 12% for beta chains. It was found that expanded intratumoral alpha and beta TCR counts tracked tumor mutation counts.

MiXCR, run by TCRdb on the 5' RACE reads, gives a single entry per CDR3 protein. The top ten clones hold about a tenth of a sample with tens of thousands of distinct CDR3 sequences, under 7.5% of them seen once. The CDR3 consists of 15 residues. Germline V gives CDR1 SGHRS, CDR2 YFSETQ. V lost 1 base and J 5 bases, leaving 15 bases between the germline ends. Time point indicated: sample taken at primary tumor resection. The donor population consisted of approximately 68 patients with untreated, early-stage non-small cell lung cancer. This clonotype has a count of ten or more. Antigen unknown. V is TRBV5-1 and J is TRBJ2-5; D gene uncertain. Specimen: lung tumor tissue, collected at surgery. The receptor's source is a male donor with early-stage non-small cell lung cancer. CDR3: CASSLRAERWETQYF. The CDR3 bases are TGCGCCAGCAGCTTGCGGGCAGAAAGGTGGGAGACCCAGTACTTC.